These 22 T cell receptor beta chains share one sample of origin, sequenced in a study of long-term antiretroviral therapy in people with HIV. Researchers ran immunoSEQ v3.0 at survey level. Assay used: immunoSEQ multiplex PCR; TCRdb lists only in-frame clones, some missing. This sample has tens of thousands of clones, with about 86% found just once. The sequencing here drew on unsorted PBMCs, taken 0.8 years after starting antiretroviral therapy. The receptors stem from a woman aged 30 to 39 with HIV.

The chain carries TRBV5-1 and TRBJ2-6; no firm D call. The V end lost 4 bases, the J end lost 0 bases, and 17 bases lay between the germline ends. There are 18 residues in the CDR3. Germline CDR1 and CDR2: SGHRS and YFSETQ. CDR3 nucleotides: TGCGCCAGCAGCCTGGACCCTATCGCTATCTCTGGGGCCAACGTCCTGACTTTC. Translated: CASSLDPIAISGANVLTF.

This chain links TRBV7-9 with TRBJ2-5; 9 nucleotides line up with TRBD1. This CDR3 comprises 17 residues. With 2 bases clipped from V and 4 bases from J, the junction kept 11 bases outside the gene matches. In germline, CDR1 is SEHNR, CDR2 FQNEAQ (reference sequence). Written as DNA, the CDR3 is TGTGCCAGCAGCTTAAACCGGGGGACAGGGCTCCCAGAGACCCAGTACTTC. As protein: CASSLNRGTGLPETQYF.

The chain is built from TRBV5-5 and TRBJ2-2, with D possibly matching TRBD1 (5 bases). This CDR3 has 14 residues. V was cut by 4 bases and J by 6 bases, with 13 bases left in between. Germline V gives CDR1 SGHKS, CDR2 YYEKEE (reference sequence). CDR3 sequence reads: CASSRPRVPGELFF. CDR3 nucleotides: TGTGCCAGCAGCCGGCCCAGGGTCCCCGGGGAGCTGTTTTTT.

V is TRBV6-6 and J is TRBJ2-7; 7 bases match TRBD1. J was trimmed by 4 bases and V by 6 bases; bases with no gene match: 9. CDR3 length: 14 residues. Germline CDR1 and CDR2: MNHNY and SVGAGI (reference sequence). The chain's CDR3 is CASSHRDSLYEQYF. The DNA of the CDR3 is TGTGCCAGCAGCCACCGGGACAGCCTATACGAGCAGTACTTC.

The sample holds one count of this clone. The V and J genes are TRBV5-6 and TRBJ2-3; possible D gene TRBD1, 7 bases. The germline V gene encodes CDR1 SGHDT and CDR2 YYEEEE. The CDR3 extends over 14 amino acids. V was shortened by 3 bases and J by 2 bases, with 10 bases between the two germline ends. The CDR3 DNA reads as TGTGCCAGCAGCTCAGGGGGACTCACAGATACGCAGTATTTT. This gives the protein CASSSGGLTDTQYF.

This clone occurred a few times. V gene TRBV29-1 combines with J gene TRBJ1-2; tentative D call: TRBD1 (5 bases). Trimming removed 3 bases from V and 8 bases from J, with 13 bases in between. Germline V gene sequence: CDR1 SQVTM, CDR2 ANQGSEA. The CDR3 loop spans 12 amino acids. CDR3 residues: CSVEGQGGGYTF. The CDR3 nucleotides read TGCAGCGTTGAGGGGCAGGGTGGCGGCTACACCTTC.

A single count supports this clone. The chain combines TRBV14 with TRBJ1-1; D remains ambiguous. CDR1 and CDR2 from the germline V gene are SGHDN and FVKESK. V gave up 2 bases and J gave up 1 base, with 5 bases separating them. CDR3 size: 13 residues. CDR3 DNA: TGTGCCAGCAGCCAATTCAGGAACACTGAAGCTTTCTTT. Its protein product is CASSQFRNTEAFF.

This clone was picked up one time. The chain carries TRBV9 and TRBJ2-3, with TRBD2 as a possible D gene (5 bases). The germline gives CDR1 SGDLS, CDR2 YYNGEE. V gave up 0 bases and J gave up 5 bases, with 10 bases separating them. CDR3 length: 14 residues. The CDR3 protein is CASSVEGRGDTQYF. CDR3 DNA: TGTGCCAGCAGCGTAGAGGGTCGGGGAGATACGCAGTATTTT.

The V gene is TRBV5-8, the J gene TRBJ2-1; no firm D call. Trimming took off 8 bases at V and 7 bases at J, with 13 bases between the two ends. The CDR3 length is 12 residues. From germline, CDR1 is SGHTS and CDR2 YDEGEE. CDR3 sequence (DNA): TGTGCCAGTAGGTTGGCCGTAAATGAGCAGTTCTTC. Translated: CASRLAVNEQFF.

The chain is built from TRBV4-1 and TRBJ1-1, with 8 positions matching TRBD1. The germline V gene has CDR1 MGHRA and CDR2 YSYEKL. The CDR3 is 14 amino acids. J lost 3 bases, V lost 3 bases, and 3 bases had no gene match. The CDR3 spells CASSHLTGDTEAFF. CDR3 coding DNA: TGCGCCAGCAGCCACCTGACAGGGGACACTGAAGCTTTCTTT.

The rearrangement joins TRBV11-2 to TRBJ2-5, with no clear D. Trimming pared 1 base from V and 4 bases from J, leaving 13 bases between. Germline V lookup: CDR1 SGHAT, CDR2 FQNNGV. The CDR3 length is 15 residues. CDR3 protein: CASSLGLFRRETQYF. CDR3 coding DNA: TGTGCCAGCAGCTTAGGGTTGTTCAGGCGAGAGACCCAGTACTTC.

The chain joins TRBV6-5 to TRBJ2-7; the match to TRBD1 covers 7 bases. Germline V gives CDR1 MNHEY, CDR2 SVGAGI. The CDR3 covers 14 residues. J gave up 2 bases and V 7 bases, and 8 bases lay outside the gene matches. CDR3 amino acids: CASTETGTAYEQYF. CDR3 DNA sequence: TGTGCCAGCACCGAAACCGGGACAGCCTACGAGCAGTACTTC.

The rearrangement uses TRBV5-4 and TRBJ2-5; TRBD1 agrees at 7 bases. The germline V gene has CDR1 SGHNT and CDR2 YYREEE (reference sequence). The CDR3 runs to 14 residues. V was clipped by 0 bases and J by 2 bases; unmatched bases: 1. This CDR3 reads CASSLAGQQETQYF. CDR3 sequence (DNA): TGTGCCAGCAGCTTGGCGGGACAGCAAGAGACCCAGTACTTC.

The chain joins TRBV18 to TRBJ2-5, with TRBD1 as a possible D gene (6 bases). This CDR3 comprises 15 residues. Germline-derived CDR1 and CDR2 are KGHSH and LQKENI. V lost 3 bases and J lost 5, with 16 bases in between. The CDR3 spells CASSPGALGTETQYF. In DNA, the CDR3 is TGTGCCAGCTCACCGGGGGCGCTAGGTACTGAGACCCAGTACTTC.

The chain couples TRBV9 to TRBJ1-1; D uncertain. The length of the CDR3 is 14 residues. V dropped 1 base and J dropped 4 bases, with 11 bases sitting between them. Germline V gene data show CDR1 as SGDLS and CDR2 as YYNGEE. CDR3 amino acids: CASSVNLDGTEAFF. The CDR3 bases are TGTGCCAGCAGCGTAAATCTGGATGGCACTGAAGCTTTCTTT.

This chain connects TRBV5-6 to TRBJ2-7; no clear D gene. Trimming pared 1 base from V and 3 bases from J, leaving 8 bases between. This CDR3 spans 13 amino acids. The germline V gene has CDR1 SGHDT and CDR2 YYEEEE. The CDR3 loop is CASSLLVGYEQYV. The DNA of the CDR3 is TGTGCCAGCAGCTTGCTTGTCGGCTACGAGCAGTACGTC.

The V and J genes are TRBV18 and TRBJ2-3; 10 positions match TRBD1. V lost 4 bases and J lost 8; bases outside the gene matches: 3. CDR1 and CDR2 from the germline V gene are KGHSH and LQKENI. This CDR3 comprises 13 residues. The DNA for the CDR3 is TGTGCCAGCTCACGGGACAGGGGTGGTACGCAGTATTTT. Translating gives CASSRDRGGTQYF. The full variable domain, its missing parts supplied by reference TRBV18 and TRBJ2-3, is NAGVMQNPRHLVRRRGQEARLRCSPMKGHSHVYWYRQLPEEGLKFMVYLQKENIIDESGMPKERFSAEFPKEGPSILRIQQVVRGDSAAYFCASSRDRGGTQYFGPGTRLTVL.

This chain connects TRBV10-1 to TRBJ2-1, with D maybe TRBD1 (5 bases). The CDR3 is made up of 19 amino acids. Germline V gene data show CDR1 as WNHNN and CDR2 as SYGVQD (reference sequence). V was clipped by 8 bases and J by 4 bases, with 30 bases between them. The CDR3 sequence: CASPQPGPLEFHQYNEQFF. The CDR3 DNA follows: TGCGCCAGCCCCCAACCAGGGCCTTTAGAGTTTCACCAATACAATGAGCAGTTCTTC.

The rearrangement joins TRBV9 to TRBJ2-5, with D tentatively TRBD1 (6 bases). The CDR3 is 18 amino acids. Germline V gives CDR1 SGDLS, CDR2 YYNGEE. Trimming pared 5 bases from V and 5 bases from J, leaving 28 bases between. This CDR3 reads CASSEDSKAYRAGETQYF. CDR3 bases: TGTGCCAGCAGTGAGGACTCAAAAGCCTACAGGGCCGGCGAGACCCAGTACTTC.

This sequence joins TRBV19 and TRBJ1-1; D may be TRBD1 (6 bases). The CDR3 consists of 14 residues. The germline V gene has CDR1 LNHDA and CDR2 SQIVND (reference sequence). V shed 8 bases and J shed 0 bases, with 13 bases lying between them. CDR3 residues: CASGADSMNTEAFF. In DNA, the CDR3 is TGTGCCAGTGGGGCGGACAGCATGAACACTGAAGCTTTCTTT. Full variable domain (missing parts from reference TRBV19 and TRBJ1-1): DGGITQSPKYLFRKEGQNVTLSCEQNLNHDAMYWYRQDPGQGLRLIYYSQIVNDFQKGDIAEGYSVSREKKESFPLTVTSAQKNPTAFYLCASGADSMNTEAFFGQGTRLTVV.

The chain joins TRBV2 to TRBJ1-2; maybe TRBD1 (6 bases). The CDR3 contains 14 residues. Trimming took off 6 bases at V and 5 bases at J, with 16 bases between the two ends. Germline-derived CDR1 and CDR2 are SNHLY and FYNNEI. The CDR3 nucleotides are TGTGCCAGCAGAAACTCAGGGGCGACTTATGGCTACACCTTC. This gives the protein CASRNSGATYGYTF.

Only one count was recorded for this clone. This chain connects TRBV19 to TRBJ2-7; 7 bases match TRBD1. Germline CDR1 is LNHDA and CDR2 is SQIVND (reference sequence). V was pared by 2 bases and J by 2 bases, with 6 bases of the junction left unmatched. This CDR3 has 15 amino acids. CDR3 DNA sequence: TGTGCCAGTAGTATAACAGGGGCTAAGACCTACGAGCAGTACTTC. Its translation: CASSITGAKTYEQYF.